The clone carrying this T cell receptor beta chain was detected a few times. Antigen: not known. The data belong to a study of OX40 agonist ivuxolimab in advanced cancers. Overall study findings and caveats: Clonal expansion was among the lowest in partial responders at 0.1-3.0 mg/kg, especially CD8+. Also showing low normalized T-cell clonal expansion were some of the nonresponders.

Profiling relied on immunoSEQ multiplex PCR, and the TCRdb table lists in-frame clones only, not all of them. This table holds tens of thousands of clones, 90% found once. Individuals having autoimmune disease history or systemic immunosuppression were not enrolled. The sampling schedule covered blood at baseline, cycle 4 day 1, and cycle 7 day 1. Sequencing used CD4+ or CD8+ T cells sorted from blood, obtained in a trial of the OX40 agonist ivuxolimab. The origin of this receptor is an adult with an advanced solid tumor such as melanoma, head and neck, liver or kidney cancer.

The CDR3: CARKDYEQYF. The CDR3 nucleotides are TGTGCCAGGAAAGACTACGAGCAGTACTTC. The J gene is TRBJ2-7, the V gene TRBV21-1. TRBV21-1 is given as a pseudogene. This CDR3 contains 10 residues.